A selection of T cell receptor beta chains follows, all from one sample in a study of shared clonotypes between healthy human individuals. TCRdb keeps only in-frame clones here, not all; method: immunoSEQ multiplex PCR. The data contain 950,000 to 1,100,000 clones, 65% to 75% of them seen just once; the ten biggest clones take up roughly 1.5%. Sequenced input: memory CD4+ T cells sorted from blood. The receptors shown here come from a man in his late teens or twenties in good health. Both conserved end residues are part of each CDR3. D genes are given only for firm matches. A clone size is listed for some rows: how often the clone was seen (once, few, many), or a class if it is expanded.

TRBV11-3	-	15	-	TRBJ2-3	TGTGCCAGCAGCTCAAGGCTGGGGGCGGCGGATACGCAGTATTTT	CASSSRLGAADTQYF
TRBV5-1	-	14	-	TRBJ2-2	TGCGCCAGCAGGATCTACCCGAACACCGGGGAGCTGTTTTTT	CASRIYPNTGELFF
TRBV6-1	-	14	-	TRBJ1-4	TGTGCCAGCAACGGGGACACCATGAACGTAAAACTGTTTTTT	CASNGDTMNVKLFF
TRBV29-1	TRBD1	13	-	TRBJ2-1	TGCAGCGTGGACCGGGACAGATACAATGAACAGTTCTTC	CSVDRDRYNEQFF
TRBV5-1	TRBD2	16	-	TRBJ2-3	TGCGCCAGCAGCTTGGATAGCGGGGGGGCAGGAGATACGCAGTATTTT	CASSLDSGGAGDTQYF
TRBV2	-	15	few	TRBJ2-7	TGTGCCAGCACAACAGGGATTGGGACGAGGTACGAGCAGTACTTC	CASTTGIGTRYEQYF
TRBV7-3	-	13	-	TRBJ2-1	TGTGCCAGCAGCTTAATGGCCGCCAATGAGCAGTTCTTC	CASSLMAANEQFF
TRBV10-1	-	13	-	TRBJ1-2	TGCGCCAGCAGTCCGGATTCTAACTATGGCTACACCTTC	CASSPDSNYGYTF
TRBV7-2	-	17	-	TRBJ2-1	TGTGCCAGCAGCTTAGTCTTTATGCTGGCAGGGAACAATGAGCAGTTCTTC	CASSLVFMLAGNNEQFF
TRBV7-9	-	16	-	TRBJ2-5	TGTGCCAGCAGCGACAGGGCTAGCGTGGTAGGAGAGACCCAGTACTTC	CASSDRASVVGETQYF
TRBV28	-	15	-	TRBJ1-2	TGTGCCAGCAGTTCCCCTAAGTCCTGGGACTATGGCTACACCTTC	CASSSPKSWDYGYTF
TRBV13	TRBD2	14	once	TRBJ2-5	TGTGCCAGCAGCTTAGGACTAGCGGTCGAGACCCAGTACTTC	CASSLGLAVETQYF
TRBV28	-	13	-	TRBJ1-5	TGTGCCAGCAGTTTATATTTGGGACAGCCCCAGCATTTT	CASSLYLGQPQHF
TRBV6-1	-	15	-	TRBJ1-2	TGTGCCAGCAGTGAAGGCGGGGGGCGTCCCTATGGCTACACCTTC	CASSEGGGRPYGYTF
TRBV4-1	TRBD1	15	-	TRBJ2-7	TGCGCCAGCAGCCAAGAGGGACAGGGTAGGTACGAGCAGTACTTC	CASSQEGQGRYEQYF
TRBV30	-	12	-	TRBJ1-3	TGTGCCTGGAAGGACAACAGAAACACCATATATTTT	CAWKDNRNTIYF
TRBV5-1	TRBD2	16	-	TRBJ2-3	TGCGCCAGCAATAGGGGGACTAGCGGGAGCGCCGATACGCAGTATTTT	CASNRGTSGSADTQYF
TRBV28	TRBD1	15	-	TRBJ1-3	TGTGCCAGCAGGGAGACAGGGGAGTCTGGAAACACCATATATTTT	CASRETGESGNTIYF